This T cell receptor beta chain stems from a study of cytomegalovirus exposure and HLA in healthy donors. PCR employed 60 Vbeta and 13 Jbeta primers. Generated by immunoSEQ multiplex PCR, the TCRdb table keeps only in-frame clones and is missing some. The table lists about 130,000 clones, around 73% of them singletons. Study results and limitations: Most likely, a cluster of highly shared sequence variants arose as a sequencing artifact.

As to this clone: Antigen specificity is unknown.

Sequences were obtained from PBMCs. This receptor was identified in a female donor in good health and CMV-seronegative.

CDR3 coding DNA: TGTGCCAGCAGTCCCCTGGAGGGAACTAATGAAAAACTGTTTTTT. Protein: CASSPLEGTNEKLFF. This sequence joins TRBV6-6 and TRBJ1-4; D is uncertain. The V and J ends lost 5 bases and 1 base respectively, with 11 bases between them. This CDR3 is built from 15 residues. Germline CDR1 reads MNHNY; CDR2 reads SVGAGI (reference sequence).